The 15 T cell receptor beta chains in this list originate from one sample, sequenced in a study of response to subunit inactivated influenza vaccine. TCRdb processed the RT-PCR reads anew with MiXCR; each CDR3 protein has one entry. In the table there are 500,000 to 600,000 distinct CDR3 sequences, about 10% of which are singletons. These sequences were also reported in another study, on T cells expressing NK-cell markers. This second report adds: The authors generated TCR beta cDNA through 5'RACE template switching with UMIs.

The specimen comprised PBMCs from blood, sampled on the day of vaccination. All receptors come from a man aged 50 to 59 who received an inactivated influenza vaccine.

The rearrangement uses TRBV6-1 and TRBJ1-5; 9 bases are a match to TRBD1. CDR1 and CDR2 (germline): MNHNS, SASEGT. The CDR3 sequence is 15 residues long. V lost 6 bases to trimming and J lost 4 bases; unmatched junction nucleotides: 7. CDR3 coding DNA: TGTGCCAGCAGAACGACAGGGGGAAGGAATCAGCCCCAGCATTTT. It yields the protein CASRTTGGRNQPQHF.

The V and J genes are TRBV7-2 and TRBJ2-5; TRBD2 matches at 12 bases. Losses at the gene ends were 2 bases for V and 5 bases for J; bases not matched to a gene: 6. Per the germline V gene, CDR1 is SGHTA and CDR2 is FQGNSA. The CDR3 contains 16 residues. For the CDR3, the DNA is TGTGCCAGCAGCTTAAATCTAGCGGGGGGGCCGGAGACCCAGTACTTC. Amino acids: CASSLNLAGGPETQYF.

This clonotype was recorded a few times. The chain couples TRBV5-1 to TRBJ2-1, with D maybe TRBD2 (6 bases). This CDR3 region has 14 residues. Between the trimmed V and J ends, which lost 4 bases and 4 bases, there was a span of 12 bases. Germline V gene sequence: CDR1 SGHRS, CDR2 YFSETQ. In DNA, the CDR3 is TGCGCCAGCAGCGGAGGGACCGATTACAATGAGCAGTTCTTC. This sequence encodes CASSGGTDYNEQFF.

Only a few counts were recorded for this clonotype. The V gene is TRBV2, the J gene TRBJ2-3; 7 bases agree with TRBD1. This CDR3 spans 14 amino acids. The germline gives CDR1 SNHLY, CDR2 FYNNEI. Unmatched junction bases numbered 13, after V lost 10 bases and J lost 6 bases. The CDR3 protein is CANSGQREEDTQYF. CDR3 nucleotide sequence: TGTGCCAACTCGGGACAGCGCGAAGAGGATACGCAGTATTTT.

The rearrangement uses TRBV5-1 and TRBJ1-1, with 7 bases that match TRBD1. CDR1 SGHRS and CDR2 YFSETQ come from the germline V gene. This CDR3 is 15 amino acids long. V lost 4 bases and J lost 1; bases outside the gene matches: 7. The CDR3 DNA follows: TGCGCCAGCAGCCCTCGTCGGGACAGGAACACTGAAGCTTTCTTT. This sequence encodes CASSPRRDRNTEAFF.

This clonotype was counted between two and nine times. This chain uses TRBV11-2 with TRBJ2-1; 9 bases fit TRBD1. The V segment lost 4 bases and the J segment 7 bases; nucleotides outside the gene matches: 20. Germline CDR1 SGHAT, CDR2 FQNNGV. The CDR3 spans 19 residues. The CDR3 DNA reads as TGTGCCAGCAGCTCTTTTCCTACCTTTCTCCGGGACAGGGAGAATGAGCAGTTCTTC. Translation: CASSSFPTFLRDRENEQFF. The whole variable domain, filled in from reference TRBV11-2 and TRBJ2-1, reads EAGVAQSPRYKIIEKRQSVAFWCNPISGHATLYWYQQILGQGPKLLIQFQNNGVVDDSQLPKDRFSAERLKGVDSTLKIQPAKLEDSAVYLCASSSFPTFLRDRENEQFFGPGTRLTVL.

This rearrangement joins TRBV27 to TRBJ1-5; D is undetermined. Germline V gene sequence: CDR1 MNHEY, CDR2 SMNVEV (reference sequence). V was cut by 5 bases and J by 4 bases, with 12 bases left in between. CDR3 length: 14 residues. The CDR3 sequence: CASSQLGLNQPQHF. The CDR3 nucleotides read TGTGCCAGCAGTCAGCTTGGGCTAAATCAGCCCCAGCATTTT.

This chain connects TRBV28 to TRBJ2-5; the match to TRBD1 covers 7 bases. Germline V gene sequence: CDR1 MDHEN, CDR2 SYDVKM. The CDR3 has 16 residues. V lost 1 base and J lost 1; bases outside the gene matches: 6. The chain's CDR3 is CASSLLYGTVQETQYF. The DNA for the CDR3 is TGTGCCAGCAGTTTATTATATGGGACAGTCCAAGAGACCCAGTACTTC.

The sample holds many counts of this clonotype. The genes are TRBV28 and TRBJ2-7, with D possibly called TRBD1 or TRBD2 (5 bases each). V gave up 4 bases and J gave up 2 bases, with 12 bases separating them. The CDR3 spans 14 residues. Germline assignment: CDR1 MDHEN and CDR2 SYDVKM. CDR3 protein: CASSWFRETYEQYF. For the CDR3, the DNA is TGTGCCAGCAGTTGGTTCAGGGAGACCTACGAGCAGTACTTC.

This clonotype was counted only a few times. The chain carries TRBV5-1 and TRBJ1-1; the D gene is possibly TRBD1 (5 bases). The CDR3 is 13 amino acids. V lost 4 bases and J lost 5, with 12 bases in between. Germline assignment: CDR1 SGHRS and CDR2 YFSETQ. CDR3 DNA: TGCGCCAGCAGCCGTCCAGGGACTACTGAAGCTTTCTTT. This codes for CASSRPGTTEAFF.

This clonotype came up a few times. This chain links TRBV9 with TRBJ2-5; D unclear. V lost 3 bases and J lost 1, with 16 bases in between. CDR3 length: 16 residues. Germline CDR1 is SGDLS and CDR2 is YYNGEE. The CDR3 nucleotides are TGTGCCAGCAGCGCAAACCCTCTGGCGACCCAAGAGACCCAGTACTTC. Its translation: CASSANPLATQETQYF. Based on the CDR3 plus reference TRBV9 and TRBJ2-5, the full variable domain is DSGVTQTPKHLITATGQRVTLRCSPRSGDLSVYWYQQSLDQGLQFLIQYYNGEERAKGNILERFSAQQFPDLHSELNLSSLELGDSALYFCASSANPLATQETQYFGPGTRLLVL.

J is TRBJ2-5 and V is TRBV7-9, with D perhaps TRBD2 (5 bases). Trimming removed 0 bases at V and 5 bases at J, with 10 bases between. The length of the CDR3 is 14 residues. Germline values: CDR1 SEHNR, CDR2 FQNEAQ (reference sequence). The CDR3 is CASSLALARETQYF. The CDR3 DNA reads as TGTGCCAGCAGCTTAGCCCTAGCAAGGGAGACCCAGTACTTC. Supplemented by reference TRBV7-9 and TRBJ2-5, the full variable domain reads DTGVSQNPRHKITKRGQNVTFRCDPISEHNRLYWYRQTLGQGPEFLTYFQNEAQLEKSRLLSDRFSAERPKGSFSTLEIQRTEQGDSAMYLCASSLALARETQYFGPGTRLLVL.

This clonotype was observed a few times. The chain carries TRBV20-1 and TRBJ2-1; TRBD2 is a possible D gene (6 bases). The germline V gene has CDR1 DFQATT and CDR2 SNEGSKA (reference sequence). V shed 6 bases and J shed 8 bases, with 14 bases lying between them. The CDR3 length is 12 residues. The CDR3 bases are TGCAGTGCCGGGCGGGGTCCGGATGAGCAGTTCTTC. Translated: CSAGRGPDEQFF.

CDR3 in DNA: TGTGCCAGCAGCTTCGGGACAGGGGGCTCAGATACGCAGTATTTT. Amino acid sequence: CASSFGTGGSDTQYF. The chain combines TRBV11-3 with TRBJ2-3, with 12 bases fitting TRBD1. The CDR3 is 15 amino acids. With V trimmed by 3 bases and J by 4 bases, 2 bases remained unmatched. CDR1 SGHNT and CDR2 YENEEA come from the germline V gene.

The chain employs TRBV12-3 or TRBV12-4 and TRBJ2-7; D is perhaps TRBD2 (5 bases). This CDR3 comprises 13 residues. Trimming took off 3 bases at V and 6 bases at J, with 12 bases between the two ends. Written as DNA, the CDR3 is TGTGCCAGCAGTTTTAGTGAGGGCTCCGAGCAGTACTTC. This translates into CASSFSEGSEQYF.